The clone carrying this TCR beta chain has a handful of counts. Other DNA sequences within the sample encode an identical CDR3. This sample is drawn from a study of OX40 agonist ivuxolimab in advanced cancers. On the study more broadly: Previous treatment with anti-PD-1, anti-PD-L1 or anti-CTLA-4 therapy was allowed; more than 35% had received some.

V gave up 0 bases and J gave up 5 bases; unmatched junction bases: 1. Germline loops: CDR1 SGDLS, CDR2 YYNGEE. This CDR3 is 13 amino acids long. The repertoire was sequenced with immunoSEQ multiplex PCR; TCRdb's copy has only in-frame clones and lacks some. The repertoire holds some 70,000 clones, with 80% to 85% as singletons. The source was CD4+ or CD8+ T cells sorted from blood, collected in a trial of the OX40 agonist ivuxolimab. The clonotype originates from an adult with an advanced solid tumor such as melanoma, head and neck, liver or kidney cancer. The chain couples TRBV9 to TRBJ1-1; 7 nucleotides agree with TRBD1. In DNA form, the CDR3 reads TGTGCCAGCAGCGTAGACAGGGGAACTGAAGCTTTCTTT. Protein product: CASSVDRGTEAFF.